This T cell receptor (beta chain) was obtained from a study of identical twins. TCRdb called the 5' RACE reads again in MiXCR, with one record for every CDR3 protein. There are some 270,000 distinct CDR3 sequences in the sample; about 8.5% occur only once, and approximately 3% lies in the top ten. The study's findings and limits: Invariant populations such as MAIT and iNKT cells could partly muddle zero-insertion analyses.

There are a few counts of this clonotype. Antigen: not known. This same sample was also taken into another study, of yellow fever vaccine responses in identical twins.

The sample was CD8+ T cells sorted from blood. This clonotype was obtained from a woman between 18 and 30 years old in good health.

This CDR3 reads CASRRGQETQYF. The DNA for the CDR3 is TGTGCCAGCAGACGCGGGCAAGAGACCCAGTACTTC. The genes are TRBV12-3 or TRBV12-4 and TRBJ2-5, with D perhaps TRBD2 (5 bases). The length of the CDR3 is 12 residues. With 6 bases removed from V and 2 bases from J, the gap between germline ends came to 7 bases.